Included here is one T cell receptor beta chain sequence, with context. Its antigen remains unidentified. The sample comes from a study of T cell responses to AZD1222 COVID-19 vaccine. Notes on the study in general: Mapped onto spike, vaccine-associated CD4 TCRs spanned it and were dominant at 160-218 and 743-854. Baseline serology detected seropositivity in only five or six AZD1222 recipients. Clonal diversity was possibly underestimated, and the donors were mostly white British, with more females.

Libraries were prepared by immunoSEQ multiplex PCR; TCRdb keeps only in-frame clonotypes and omits some of them. The sample records roughly 85,000 clones, 90% being singletons. The sequences come from peripheral blood, collected 28 days after the second AZD1222 dose. This sequence originates from an adult who received the AZD1222 COVID-19 vaccine.

As DNA, the CDR3 is TGTGCCACCAGTGAGGGGACAGGGGGGGACACCGGGGAGCTGTTTTTT. It yields the protein CATSEGTGGDTGELFF. The chain couples TRBV24-1 to TRBJ2-2, with TRBD1 matching over 11 bases. This CDR3 is 16 amino acids long. With 4 bases clipped from V and 3 bases from J, the junction kept 3 bases outside the gene matches. Germline CDR1 KGHDR, CDR2 SFDVKD.